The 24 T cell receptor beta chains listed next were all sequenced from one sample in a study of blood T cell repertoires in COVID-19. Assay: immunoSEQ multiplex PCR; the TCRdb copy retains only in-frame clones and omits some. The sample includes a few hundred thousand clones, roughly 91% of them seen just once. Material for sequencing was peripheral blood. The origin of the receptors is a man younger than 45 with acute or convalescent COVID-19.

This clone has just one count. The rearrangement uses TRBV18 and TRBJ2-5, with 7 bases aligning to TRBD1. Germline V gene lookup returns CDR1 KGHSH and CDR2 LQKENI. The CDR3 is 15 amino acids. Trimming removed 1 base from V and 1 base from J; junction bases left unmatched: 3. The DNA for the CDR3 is TGTGCCAGCTCACCACTAGGGGGCCCCCAAGAGACCCAGTACTTC. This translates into CASSPLGGPQETQYF.

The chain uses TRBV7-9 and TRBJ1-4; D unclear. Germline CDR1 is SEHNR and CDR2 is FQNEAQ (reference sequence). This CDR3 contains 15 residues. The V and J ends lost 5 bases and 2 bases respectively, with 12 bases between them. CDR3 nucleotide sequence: TGTGCCAGCAGCCCCTCGGGGTCGACTAATGAAAAACTGTTTTTT. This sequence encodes CASSPSGSTNEKLFF.

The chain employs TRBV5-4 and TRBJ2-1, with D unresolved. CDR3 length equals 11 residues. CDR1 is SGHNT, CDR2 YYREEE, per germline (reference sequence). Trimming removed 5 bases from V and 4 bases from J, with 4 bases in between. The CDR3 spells CASREYNEQFF. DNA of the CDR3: TGTGCCAGCAGGGAGTACAATGAGCAGTTCTTC. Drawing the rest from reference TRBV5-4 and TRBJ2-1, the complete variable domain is ETGVTQSPTHLIKTRGQQVTLRCSSQSGHNTVSWYQQALGQGPQFIFQYYREEENGRGNFPPRFSGLQFPNYSSELNVNALELDDSALYLCASREYNEQFFGPGTRLTVL.

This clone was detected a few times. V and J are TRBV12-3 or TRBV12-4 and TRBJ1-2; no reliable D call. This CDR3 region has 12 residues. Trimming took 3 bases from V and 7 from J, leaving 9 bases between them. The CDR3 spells CASSFRGSGYTF. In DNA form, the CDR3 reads TGTGCCAGCAGTTTCCGGGGTTCTGGCTACACCTTC.

The CDR3 DNA reads as TGCAGCGTTGGATTTGGGTACGCCCGGGGGGGCTCCTACGAGCAGTACTTC. This codes for CSVGFGYARGGSYEQYF. The J gene is TRBJ2-7, the V gene TRBV29-1; 8 bases are shared with TRBD2. The V segment lost 4 bases and the J segment 0 bases; nucleotides outside the gene matches: 14. The CDR3 runs to 17 residues. The germline V gene encodes CDR1 SQVTM and CDR2 ANQGSEA.

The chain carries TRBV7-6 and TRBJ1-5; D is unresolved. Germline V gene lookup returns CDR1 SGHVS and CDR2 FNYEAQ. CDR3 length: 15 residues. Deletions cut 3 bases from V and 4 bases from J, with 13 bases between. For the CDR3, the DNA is TGTGCCAGCAGCTTCGGAGAGGGCTTTAATCAGCCCCAGCATTTT. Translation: CASSFGEGFNQPQHF.

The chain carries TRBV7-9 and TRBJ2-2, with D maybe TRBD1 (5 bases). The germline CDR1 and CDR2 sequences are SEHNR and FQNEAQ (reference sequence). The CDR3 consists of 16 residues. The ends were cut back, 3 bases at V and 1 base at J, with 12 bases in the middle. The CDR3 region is CASSLIQGWNTGELFF. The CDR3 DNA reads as TGTGCCAGCAGCTTGATTCAGGGATGGAACACCGGGGAGCTGTTTTTT.

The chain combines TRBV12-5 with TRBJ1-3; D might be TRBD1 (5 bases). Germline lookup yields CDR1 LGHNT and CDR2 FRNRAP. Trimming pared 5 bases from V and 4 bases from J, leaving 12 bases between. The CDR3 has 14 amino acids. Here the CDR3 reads CASGQGAPGNTIYF. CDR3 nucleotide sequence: TGTGCTAGTGGTCAGGGTGCACCAGGAAACACCATATATTTT.

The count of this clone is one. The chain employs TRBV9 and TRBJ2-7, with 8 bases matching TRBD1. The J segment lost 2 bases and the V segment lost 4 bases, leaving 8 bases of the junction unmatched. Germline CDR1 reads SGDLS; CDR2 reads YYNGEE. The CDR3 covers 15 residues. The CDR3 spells CASSQGQGIPYEQYF. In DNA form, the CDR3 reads TGTGCCAGCAGCCAAGGACAGGGTATACCCTACGAGCAGTACTTC.

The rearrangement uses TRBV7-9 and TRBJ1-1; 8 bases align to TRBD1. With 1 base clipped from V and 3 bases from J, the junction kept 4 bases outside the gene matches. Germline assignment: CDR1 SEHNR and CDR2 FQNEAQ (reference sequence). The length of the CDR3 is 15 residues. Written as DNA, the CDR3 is TGTGCCAGCAGCTTAGGGGCAGGGGGCTACACTGAAGCTTTCTTT. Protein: CASSLGAGGYTEAFF.

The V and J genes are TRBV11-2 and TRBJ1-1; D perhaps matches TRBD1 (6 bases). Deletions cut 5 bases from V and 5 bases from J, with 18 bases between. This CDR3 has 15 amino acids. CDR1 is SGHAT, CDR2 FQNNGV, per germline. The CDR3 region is CASSHGTVRGTEAFF. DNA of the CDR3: TGTGCCAGCAGCCACGGAACCGTAAGGGGGACTGAAGCTTTCTTT.

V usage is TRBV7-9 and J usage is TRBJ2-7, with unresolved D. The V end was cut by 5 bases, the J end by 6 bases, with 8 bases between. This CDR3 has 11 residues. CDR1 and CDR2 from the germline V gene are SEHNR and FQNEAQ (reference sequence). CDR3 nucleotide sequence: TGTGCCAGCAGCCTCCAGTCCGAGCAGTACTTC. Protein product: CASSLQSEQYF.

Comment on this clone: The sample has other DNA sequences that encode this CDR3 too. CDR3 sequence (DNA): TGTGCCTGGAGTGCACAGGGAAATCAGCCCCAGCATTTT. Translating gives CAWSAQGNQPQHF. The V call is TRBV30, the J call TRBJ1-5; D perhaps matches TRBD1 (6 bases). The germline V gene has CDR1 GTSNPN and CDR2 SVGIG (reference sequence). V was clipped by 1 base and J by 4 bases, with 8 bases between them. The CDR3 consists of 13 residues.

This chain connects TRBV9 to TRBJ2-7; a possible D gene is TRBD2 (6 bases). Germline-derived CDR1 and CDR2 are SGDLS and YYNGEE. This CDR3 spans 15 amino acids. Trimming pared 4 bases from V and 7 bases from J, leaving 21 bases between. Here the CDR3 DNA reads TGTGCCAGCAGCCCTTCCGGGACTTGGCTTACGGAGCAGTACTTC. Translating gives CASSPSGTWLTEQYF.

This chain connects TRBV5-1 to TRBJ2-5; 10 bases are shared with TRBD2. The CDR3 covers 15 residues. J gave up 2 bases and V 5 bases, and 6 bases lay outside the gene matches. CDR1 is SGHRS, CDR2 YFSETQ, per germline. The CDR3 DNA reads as TGCGCCAGCAGGAGCGGGGGGGCAATACAAGAGACCCAGTACTTC. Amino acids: CASRSGGAIQETQYF. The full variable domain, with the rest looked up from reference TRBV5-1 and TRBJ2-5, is KAGVTQTPRYLIKTRGQQVTLSCSPISGHRSVSWYQQTPGQGLQFLFEYFSETQRNKGNFPGRFSGRQFSNSRSEMNVSTLELGDSALYLCASRSGGAIQETQYFGPGTRLLVL.

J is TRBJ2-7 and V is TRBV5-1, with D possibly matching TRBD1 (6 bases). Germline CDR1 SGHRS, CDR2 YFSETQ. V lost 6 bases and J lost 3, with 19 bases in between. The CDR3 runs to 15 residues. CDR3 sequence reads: CASTRQAQGNYEQYF. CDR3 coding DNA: TGCGCCAGCACCCGGCAGGCACAGGGCAACTACGAGCAGTACTTC. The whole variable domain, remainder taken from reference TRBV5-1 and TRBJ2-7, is KAGVTQTPRYLIKTRGQQVTLSCSPISGHRSVSWYQQTPGQGLQFLFEYFSETQRNKGNFPGRFSGRQFSNSRSEMNVSTLELGDSALYLCASTRQAQGNYEQYFGPGTRLTVT.

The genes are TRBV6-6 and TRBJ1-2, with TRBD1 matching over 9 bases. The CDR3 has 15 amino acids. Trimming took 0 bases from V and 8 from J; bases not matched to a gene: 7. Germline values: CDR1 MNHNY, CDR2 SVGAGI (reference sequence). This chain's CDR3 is CASSYSIGTGQGYTF. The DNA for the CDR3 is TGTGCCAGCAGTTACTCGATCGGGACAGGGCAAGGCTACACCTTC.

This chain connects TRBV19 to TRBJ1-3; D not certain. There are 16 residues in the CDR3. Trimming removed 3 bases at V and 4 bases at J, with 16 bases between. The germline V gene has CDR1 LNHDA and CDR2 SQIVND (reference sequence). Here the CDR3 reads CASSMYRGSRGNTIYF. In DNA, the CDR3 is TGTGCCAGTAGTATGTATCGGGGTTCTAGAGGAAACACCATATATTTT. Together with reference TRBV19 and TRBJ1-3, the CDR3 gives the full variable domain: DGGITQSPKYLFRKEGQNVTLSCEQNLNHDAMYWYRQDPGQGLRLIYYSQIVNDFQKGDIAEGYSVSREKKESFPLTVTSAQKNPTAFYLCASSMYRGSRGNTIYFGEGSWLTVV.

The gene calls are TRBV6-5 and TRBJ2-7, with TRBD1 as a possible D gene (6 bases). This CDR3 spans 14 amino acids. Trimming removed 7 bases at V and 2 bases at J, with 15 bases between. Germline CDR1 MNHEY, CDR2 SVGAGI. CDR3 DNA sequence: TGTGCCAGCATGGGGTATGACAGGCCCTACGAGCAGTACTTC. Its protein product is CASMGYDRPYEQYF.

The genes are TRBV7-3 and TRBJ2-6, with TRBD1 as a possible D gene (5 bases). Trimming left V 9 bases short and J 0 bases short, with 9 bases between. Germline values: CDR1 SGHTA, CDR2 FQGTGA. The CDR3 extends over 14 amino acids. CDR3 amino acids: CASGASSGANVLTF. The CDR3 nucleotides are TGTGCCAGTGGGGCGAGCTCTGGGGCCAACGTCCTGACTTTC.

The CDR3 nucleotides are TGTGCCAGCAGCTCGGGACTAGCAACGACCGGGGAGCTGTTTTTT. Translated: CASSSGLATTGELFF. This chain uses TRBV9 with TRBJ2-2; 9 nucleotides match TRBD2. Per the germline V gene, CDR1 is SGDLS and CDR2 is YYNGEE. The V segment lost 4 bases and the J segment 5 bases; nucleotides outside the gene matches: 6. This CDR3 is 15 amino acids long.

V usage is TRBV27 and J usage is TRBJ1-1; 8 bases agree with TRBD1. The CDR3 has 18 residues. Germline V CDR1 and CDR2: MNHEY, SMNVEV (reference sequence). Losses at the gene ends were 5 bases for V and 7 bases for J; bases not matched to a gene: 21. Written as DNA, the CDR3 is TGTGCCAGCAGTCCATTCGACTTCTATTCTCAGGGGGCCGGTGAAGCTTTCTTT. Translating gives CASSPFDFYSQGAGEAFF.

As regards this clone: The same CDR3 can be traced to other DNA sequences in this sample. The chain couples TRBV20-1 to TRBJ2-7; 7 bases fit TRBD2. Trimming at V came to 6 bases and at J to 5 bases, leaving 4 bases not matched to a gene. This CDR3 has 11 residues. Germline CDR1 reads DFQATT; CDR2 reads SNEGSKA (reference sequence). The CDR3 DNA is TGCAGTGCCTCTAGCGGCCACGAGCAGTACTTC. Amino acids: CSASSGHEQYF.

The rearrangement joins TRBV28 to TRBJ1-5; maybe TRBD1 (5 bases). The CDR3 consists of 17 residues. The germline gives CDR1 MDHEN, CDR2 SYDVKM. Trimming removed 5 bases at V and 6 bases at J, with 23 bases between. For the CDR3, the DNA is TGTGCCAGCAGTGACTTATTTTGGGGCAGGCCGCTTCAGCCCCAGCATTTT. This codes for CASSDLFWGRPLQPQHF.